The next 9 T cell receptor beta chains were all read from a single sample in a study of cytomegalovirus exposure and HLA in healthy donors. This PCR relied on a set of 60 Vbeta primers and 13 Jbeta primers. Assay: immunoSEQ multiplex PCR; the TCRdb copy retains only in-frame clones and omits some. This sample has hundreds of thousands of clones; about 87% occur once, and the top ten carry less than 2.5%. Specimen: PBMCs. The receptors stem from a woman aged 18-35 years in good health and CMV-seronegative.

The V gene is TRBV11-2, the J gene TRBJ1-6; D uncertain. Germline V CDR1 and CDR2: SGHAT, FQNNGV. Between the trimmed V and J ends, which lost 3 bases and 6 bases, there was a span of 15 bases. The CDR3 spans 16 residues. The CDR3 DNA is TGTGCCAGCAGCTTGCAGCGGTCGAGTCGTAATTCACCCCTCCACTTT. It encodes CASSLQRSSRNSPLHF.

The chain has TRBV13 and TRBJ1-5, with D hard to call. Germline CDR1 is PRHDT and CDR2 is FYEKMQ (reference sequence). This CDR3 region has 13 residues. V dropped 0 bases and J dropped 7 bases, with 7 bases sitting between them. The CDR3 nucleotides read TGTGCCAGCAGCTTAGGAGTCCGGCAGCCCCAGCATTTT. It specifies CASSLGVRQPQHF.

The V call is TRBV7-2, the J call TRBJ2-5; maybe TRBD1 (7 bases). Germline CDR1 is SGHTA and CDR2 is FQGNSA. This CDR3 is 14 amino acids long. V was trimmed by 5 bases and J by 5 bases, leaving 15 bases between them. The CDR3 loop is CASSIGGGWETQYF. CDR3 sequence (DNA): TGTGCCAGCAGCATCGGAGGGGGCTGGGAGACCCAGTACTTC. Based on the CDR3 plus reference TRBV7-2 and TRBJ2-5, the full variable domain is GAGVSQSPSNKVTEKGKDVELRCDPISGHTALYWYRQSLGQGLEFLIYFQGNSAPDKSGLPSDRFSAERTGGSVSTLTIQRTQQEDSAVYLCASSIGGGWETQYFGPGTRLLVL.

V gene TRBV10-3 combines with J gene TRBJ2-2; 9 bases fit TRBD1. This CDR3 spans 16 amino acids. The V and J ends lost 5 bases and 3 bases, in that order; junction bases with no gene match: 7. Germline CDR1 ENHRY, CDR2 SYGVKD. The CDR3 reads CAISLRDRADTGELFF. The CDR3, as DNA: TGTGCCATCAGTCTCCGGGACAGGGCGGACACCGGGGAGCTGTTTTTT.

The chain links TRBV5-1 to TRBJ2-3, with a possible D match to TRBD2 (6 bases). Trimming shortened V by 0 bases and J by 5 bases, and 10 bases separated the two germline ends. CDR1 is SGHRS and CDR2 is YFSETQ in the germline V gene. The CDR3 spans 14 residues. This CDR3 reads CASSLEGRGDTQYF. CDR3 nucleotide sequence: TGCGCCAGCAGCTTGGAAGGGCGGGGAGATACGCAGTATTTT.

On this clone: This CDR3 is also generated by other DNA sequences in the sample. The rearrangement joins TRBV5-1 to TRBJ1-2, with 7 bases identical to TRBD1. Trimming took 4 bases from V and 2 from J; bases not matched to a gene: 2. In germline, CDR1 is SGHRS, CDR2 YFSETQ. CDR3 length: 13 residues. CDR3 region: CASSPGQNYGYTF. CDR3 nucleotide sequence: TGCGCCAGCAGCCCGGGACAGAACTATGGCTACACCTTC.

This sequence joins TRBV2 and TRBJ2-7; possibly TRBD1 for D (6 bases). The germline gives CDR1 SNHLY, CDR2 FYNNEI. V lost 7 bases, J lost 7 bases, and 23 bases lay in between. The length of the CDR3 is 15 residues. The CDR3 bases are TGTGCCAGCACCCCAAGGGGGACACTGCCCGGGGAGCAGTACTTC. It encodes CASTPRGTLPGEQYF. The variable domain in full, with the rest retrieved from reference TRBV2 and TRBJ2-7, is EPEVTQTPSHQVTQMGQEVILRCVPISNHLYFYWYRQILGQKVEFLVSFYNNEISEKSEIFDDQFSVERPDGSNFTLKIRSTKLEDSAMYFCASTPRGTLPGEQYFGPGTRLTVT.

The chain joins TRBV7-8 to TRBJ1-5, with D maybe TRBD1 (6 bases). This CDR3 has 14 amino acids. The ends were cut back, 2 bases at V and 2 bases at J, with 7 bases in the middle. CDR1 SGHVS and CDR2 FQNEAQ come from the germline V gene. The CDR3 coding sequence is TGTGCCAGCAGCTTAAACAGGGGCAATCAGCCCCAGCATTTT. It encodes CASSLNRGNQPQHF.

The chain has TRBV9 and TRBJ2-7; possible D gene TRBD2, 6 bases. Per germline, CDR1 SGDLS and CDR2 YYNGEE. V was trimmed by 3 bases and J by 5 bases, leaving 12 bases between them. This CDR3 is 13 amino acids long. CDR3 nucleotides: TGTGCCAGCAGCGAGGGACTTATCCACGAGCAGTACTTC. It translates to CASSEGLIHEQYF.